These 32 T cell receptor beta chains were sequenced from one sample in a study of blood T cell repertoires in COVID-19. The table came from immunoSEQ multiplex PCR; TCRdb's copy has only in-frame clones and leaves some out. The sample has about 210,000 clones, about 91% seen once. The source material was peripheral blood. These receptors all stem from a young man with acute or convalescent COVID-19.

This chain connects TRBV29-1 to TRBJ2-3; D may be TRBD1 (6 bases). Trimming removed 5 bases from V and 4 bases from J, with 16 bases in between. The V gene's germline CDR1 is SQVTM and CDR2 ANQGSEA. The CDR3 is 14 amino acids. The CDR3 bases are TGCAGCGTTATGGCCTTACAGGGCGCAGATACGCAGTATTTT. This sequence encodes CSVMALQGADTQYF.

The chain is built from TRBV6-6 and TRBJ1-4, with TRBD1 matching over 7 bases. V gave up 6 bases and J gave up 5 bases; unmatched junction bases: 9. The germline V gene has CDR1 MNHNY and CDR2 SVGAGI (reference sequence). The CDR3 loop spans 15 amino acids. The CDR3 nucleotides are TGTGCCAGCAGCTACCCGGGACAGCGAAATGAAAAACTGTTTTTT. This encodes CASSYPGQRNEKLFF.

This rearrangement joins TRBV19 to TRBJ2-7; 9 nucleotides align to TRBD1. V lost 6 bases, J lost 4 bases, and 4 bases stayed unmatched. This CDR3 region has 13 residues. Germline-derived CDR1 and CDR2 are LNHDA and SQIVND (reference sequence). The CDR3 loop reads CASSWDREYEQYF. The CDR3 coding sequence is TGTGCCAGTAGCTGGGACAGGGAATACGAGCAGTACTTC.

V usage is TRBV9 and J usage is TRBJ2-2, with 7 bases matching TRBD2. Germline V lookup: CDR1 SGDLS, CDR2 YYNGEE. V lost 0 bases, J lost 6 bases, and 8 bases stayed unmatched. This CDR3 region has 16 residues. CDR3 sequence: CASSVVREGNSGELFF. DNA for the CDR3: TGTGCCAGCAGCGTAGTTAGGGAGGGGAATTCCGGGGAGCTGTTTTTT. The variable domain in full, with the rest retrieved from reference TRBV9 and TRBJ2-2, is DSGVTQTPKHLITATGQRVTLRCSPRSGDLSVYWYQQSLDQGLQFLIQYYNGEERAKGNILERFSAQQFPDLHSELNLSSLELGDSALYFCASSVVREGNSGELFFGEGSRLTVL.

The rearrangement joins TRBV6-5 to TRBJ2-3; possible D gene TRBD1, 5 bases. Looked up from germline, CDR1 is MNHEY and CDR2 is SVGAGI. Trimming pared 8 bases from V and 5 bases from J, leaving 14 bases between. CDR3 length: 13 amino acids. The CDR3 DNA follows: TGTGCCAGCTCATTGGGGCGGCTAGATACGCAGTATTTT. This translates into CASSLGRLDTQYF.

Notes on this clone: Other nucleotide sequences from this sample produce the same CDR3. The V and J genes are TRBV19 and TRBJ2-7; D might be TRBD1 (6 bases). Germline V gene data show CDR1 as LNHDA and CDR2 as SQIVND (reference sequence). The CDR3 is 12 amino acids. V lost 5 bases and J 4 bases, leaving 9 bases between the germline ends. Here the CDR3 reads CASSPGTYEQYF. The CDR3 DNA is TGTGCCAGTAGTCCCGGGACATACGAGCAGTACTTC.

The DNA for the CDR3 is TGTGCCAGCTCCTCGGACAAAAACAGCAATCAGCCCCAGCATTTT. The encoded protein is CASSSDKNSNQPQHF. The J gene is TRBJ1-5, the V gene TRBV18, with D perhaps TRBD1 (5 bases). This CDR3 has 15 amino acids. CDR1 and CDR2 (germline): KGHSH, LQKENI. Trimming cost V 6 bases and J 1 base, with 13 bases left between them.

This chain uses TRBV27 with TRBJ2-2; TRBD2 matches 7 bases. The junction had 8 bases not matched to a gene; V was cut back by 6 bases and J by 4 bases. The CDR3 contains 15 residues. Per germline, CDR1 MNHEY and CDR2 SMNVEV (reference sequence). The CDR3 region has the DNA TGTGCCAGCAGCAGGGCTAGCGGTAGCACCGGGGAGCTGTTTTTT. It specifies CASSRASGSTGELFF.

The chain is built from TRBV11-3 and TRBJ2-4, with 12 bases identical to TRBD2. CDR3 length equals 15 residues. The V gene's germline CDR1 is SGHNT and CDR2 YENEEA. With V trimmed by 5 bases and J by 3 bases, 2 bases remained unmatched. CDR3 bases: TGTGCCAGCAGCCGGGGACTAGCGGGCAAAAACATTCAGTACTTC. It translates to CASSRGLAGKNIQYF.

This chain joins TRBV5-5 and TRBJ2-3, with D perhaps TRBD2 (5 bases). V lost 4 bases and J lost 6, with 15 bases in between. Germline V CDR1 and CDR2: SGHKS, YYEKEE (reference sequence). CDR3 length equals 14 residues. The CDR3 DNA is TGTGCCAGCAGCCTGGGAGCGGTTCATGATACGCAGTATTTT. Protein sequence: CASSLGAVHDTQYF.

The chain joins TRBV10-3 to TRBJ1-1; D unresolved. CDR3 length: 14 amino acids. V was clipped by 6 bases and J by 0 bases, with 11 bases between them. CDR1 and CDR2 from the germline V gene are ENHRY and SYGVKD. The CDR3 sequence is CAISSEIMNTEAFF. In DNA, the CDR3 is TGTGCCATCAGCTCGGAGATCATGAACACTGAAGCTTTCTTT.

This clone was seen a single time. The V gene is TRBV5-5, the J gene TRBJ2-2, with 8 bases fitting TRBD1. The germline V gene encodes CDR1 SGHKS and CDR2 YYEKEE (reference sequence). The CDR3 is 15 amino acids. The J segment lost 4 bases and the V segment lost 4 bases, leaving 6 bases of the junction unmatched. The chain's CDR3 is CASSRQGSITGELFF. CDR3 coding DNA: TGTGCCAGCAGCCGACAGGGGTCAATCACCGGGGAGCTGTTTTTT.

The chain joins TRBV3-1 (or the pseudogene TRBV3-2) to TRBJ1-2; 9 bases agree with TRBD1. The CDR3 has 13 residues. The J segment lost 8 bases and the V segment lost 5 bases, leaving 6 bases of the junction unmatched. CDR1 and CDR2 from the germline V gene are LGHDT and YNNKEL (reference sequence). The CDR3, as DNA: TGTGCCAGCAGCTCGGGACAGGGTGTCGGCTACACCTTC. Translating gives CASSSGQGVGYTF.

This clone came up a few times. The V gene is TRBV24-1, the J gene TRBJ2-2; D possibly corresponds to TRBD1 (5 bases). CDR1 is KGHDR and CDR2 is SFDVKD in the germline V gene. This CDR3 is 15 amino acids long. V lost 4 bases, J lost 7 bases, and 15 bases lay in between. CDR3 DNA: TGTGCCACCAGTGAAGGGGCAAAAGCAGTCGGGGAGCTGTTTTTT. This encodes CATSEGAKAVGELFF.

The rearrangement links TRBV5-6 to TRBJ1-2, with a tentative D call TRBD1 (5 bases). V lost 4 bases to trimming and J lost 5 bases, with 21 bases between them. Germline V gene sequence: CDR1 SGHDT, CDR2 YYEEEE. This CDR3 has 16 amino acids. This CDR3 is CASSPTLYGGGYGYTF. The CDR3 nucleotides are TGTGCCAGCAGCCCGACTCTTTACGGGGGTGGTTATGGCTACACCTTC.

CDR3 residues: CASSPTGRPSGETQYF. CDR3 coding DNA: TGTGCCAGCAGTCCGACCGGGAGGCCGTCGGGAGAGACCCAGTACTTC. This sequence joins TRBV27 and TRBJ2-5, with 7 nucleotides matching TRBD2. This CDR3 has 16 amino acids. CDR1 and CDR2 (germline): MNHEY, SMNVEV (reference sequence). The ends lost 5 bases at V and 4 bases at J; junction bases unmatched: 13.

This CDR3 is CASGREGADTQYF. The CDR3 nucleotides read TGTGCCAGCGGGCGGGAGGGTGCAGATACGCAGTATTTT. The chain recombines TRBV6-5 with TRBJ2-3, with 9 bases lining up with TRBD2. Germline V lookup: CDR1 MNHEY, CDR2 SVGAGI. The CDR3 is 13 residues long. The V segment lost 8 bases and the J segment 4 bases; nucleotides outside the gene matches: 4.

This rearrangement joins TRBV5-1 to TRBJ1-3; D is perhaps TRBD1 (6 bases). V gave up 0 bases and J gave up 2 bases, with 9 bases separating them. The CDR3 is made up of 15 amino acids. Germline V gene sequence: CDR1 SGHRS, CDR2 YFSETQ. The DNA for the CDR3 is TGCGCCAGCAGCTTGGACGGACAGACTGGAAACACCATATATTTT. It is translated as CASSLDGQTGNTIYF.

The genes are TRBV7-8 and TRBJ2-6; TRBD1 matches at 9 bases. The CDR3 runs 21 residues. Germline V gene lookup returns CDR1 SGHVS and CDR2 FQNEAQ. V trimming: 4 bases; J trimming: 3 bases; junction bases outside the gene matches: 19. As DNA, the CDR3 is TGTGCCAGCAGCTCGTACAGATTGCCCGGGACAGGGAAGAATGGGGCCAACGTCCTGACTTTC. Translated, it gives CASSSYRLPGTGKNGANVLTF.

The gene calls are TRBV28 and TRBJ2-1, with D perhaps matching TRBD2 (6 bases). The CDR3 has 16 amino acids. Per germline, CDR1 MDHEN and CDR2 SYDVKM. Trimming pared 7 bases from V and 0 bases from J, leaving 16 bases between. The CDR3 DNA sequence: TGTGCCAGCATCTCGAATCTGGGAGGCTCCTACAATGAGCAGTTCTTC. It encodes CASISNLGGSYNEQFF.

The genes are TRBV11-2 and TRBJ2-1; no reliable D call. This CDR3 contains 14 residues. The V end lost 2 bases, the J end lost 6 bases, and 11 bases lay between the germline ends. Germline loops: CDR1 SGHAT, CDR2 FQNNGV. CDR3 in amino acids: CASSLTDKLNEQFF. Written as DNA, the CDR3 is TGTGCCAGCAGCTTAACAGACAAGCTCAATGAGCAGTTCTTC. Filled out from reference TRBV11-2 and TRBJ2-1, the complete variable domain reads EAGVAQSPRYKIIEKRQSVAFWCNPISGHATLYWYQQILGQGPKLLIQFQNNGVVDDSQLPKDRFSAERLKGVDSTLKIQPAKLEDSAVYLCASSLTDKLNEQFFGPGTRLTVL.

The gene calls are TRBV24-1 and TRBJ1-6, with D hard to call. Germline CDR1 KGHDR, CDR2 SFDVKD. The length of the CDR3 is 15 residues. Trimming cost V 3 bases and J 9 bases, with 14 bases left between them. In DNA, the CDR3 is TGTGCCACCAGTGATGTGGAGGGAGAGTGTTCACCCCTCCACTTT. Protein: CATSDVEGECSPLHF.

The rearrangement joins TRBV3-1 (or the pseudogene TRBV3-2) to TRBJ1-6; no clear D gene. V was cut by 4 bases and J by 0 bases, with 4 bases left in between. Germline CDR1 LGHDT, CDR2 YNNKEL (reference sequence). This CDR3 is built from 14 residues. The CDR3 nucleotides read TGTGCCAGCAGCCTCAGCTCCTATAATTCACCCCTCCACTTT. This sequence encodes CASSLSSYNSPLHF.

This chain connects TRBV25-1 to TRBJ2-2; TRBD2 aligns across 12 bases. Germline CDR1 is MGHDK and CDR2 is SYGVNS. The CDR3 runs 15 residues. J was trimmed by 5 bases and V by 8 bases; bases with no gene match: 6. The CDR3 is CASRTSGRSTGELFF. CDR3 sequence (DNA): TGTGCCAGCCGAACTAGCGGGAGGTCAACCGGGGAGCTGTTTTTT.

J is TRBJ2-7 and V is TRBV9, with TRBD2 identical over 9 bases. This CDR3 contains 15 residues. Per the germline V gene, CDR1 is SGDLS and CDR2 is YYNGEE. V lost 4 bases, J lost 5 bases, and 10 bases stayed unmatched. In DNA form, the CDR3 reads TGTGCCAGCAGCATCAGGGGTCTAGCGGGACACGAGCAGTACTTC. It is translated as CASSIRGLAGHEQYF.

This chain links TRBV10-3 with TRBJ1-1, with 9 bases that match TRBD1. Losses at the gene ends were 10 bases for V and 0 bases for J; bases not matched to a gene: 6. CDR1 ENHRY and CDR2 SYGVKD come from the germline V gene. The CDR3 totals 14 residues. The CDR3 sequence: CATSGTGMNTEAFF. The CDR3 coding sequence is TGTGCCACCAGCGGGACAGGGATGAACACTGAAGCTTTCTTT.

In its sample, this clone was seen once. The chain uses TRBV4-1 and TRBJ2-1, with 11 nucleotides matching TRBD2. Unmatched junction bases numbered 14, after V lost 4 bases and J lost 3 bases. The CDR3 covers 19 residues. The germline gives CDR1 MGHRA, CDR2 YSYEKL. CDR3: CASSPRGLAGGPIYNEQFF. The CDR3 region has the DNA TGCGCCAGCAGCCCCCGTGGGCTAGCGGGGGGTCCAATCTACAATGAGCAGTTCTTC.

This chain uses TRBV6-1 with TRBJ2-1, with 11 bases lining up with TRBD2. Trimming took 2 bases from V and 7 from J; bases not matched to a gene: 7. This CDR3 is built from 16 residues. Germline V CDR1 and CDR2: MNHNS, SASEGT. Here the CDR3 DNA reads TGTGCCAGCAGTGAAAGTCGTCTAGCGGGAGGAAATGAGCAGTTCTTC. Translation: CASSESRLAGGNEQFF.

CDR3 loop: CASSHLTGVSYGYTF. The CDR3 DNA reads as TGCGCCAGCAGCCACTTGACAGGGGTGAGCTATGGCTACACCTTC. The chain links TRBV4-1 to TRBJ1-2, with 8 nucleotides matching TRBD1. The V and J ends lost 3 bases and 4 bases, in that order; junction bases with no gene match: 7. Germline V lookup: CDR1 MGHRA, CDR2 YSYEKL. This CDR3 is 15 amino acids long.

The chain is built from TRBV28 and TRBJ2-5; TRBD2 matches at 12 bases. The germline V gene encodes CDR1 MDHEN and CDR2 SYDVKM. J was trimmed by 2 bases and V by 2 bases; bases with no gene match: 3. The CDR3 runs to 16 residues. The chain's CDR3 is CASSLNLAGGQETQYF. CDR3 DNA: TGTGCCAGCAGTTTAAATCTAGCGGGGGGGCAAGAGACCCAGTACTTC.

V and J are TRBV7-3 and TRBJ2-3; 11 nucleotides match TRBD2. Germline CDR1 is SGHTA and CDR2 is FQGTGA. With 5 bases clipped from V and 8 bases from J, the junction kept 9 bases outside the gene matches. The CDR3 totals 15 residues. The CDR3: CASSALAGGSSTQYF. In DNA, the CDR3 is TGTGCCAGCAGCGCCTTAGCGGGGGGGTCATCTACGCAGTATTTT.

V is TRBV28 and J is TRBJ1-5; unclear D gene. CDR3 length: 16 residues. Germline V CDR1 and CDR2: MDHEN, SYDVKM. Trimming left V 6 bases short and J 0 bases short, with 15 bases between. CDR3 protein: CASRSPRQNSNQPQHF. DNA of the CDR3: TGTGCCAGCAGGTCTCCGCGGCAGAATAGCAATCAGCCCCAGCATTTT.